The next 30 T cell receptor beta chains were all read from a single sample in a study of T cell responses to AZD1222 COVID-19 vaccine. Measured with immunoSEQ multiplex PCR; TCRdb has only the in-frame clones, and not every one. The data contain fewer than 150,000 clones, approximately 90% of them singletons. The sequenced sample was peripheral blood, obtained 28 days after the second AZD1222 dose. The receptor set was obtained from an adult who received the AZD1222 COVID-19 vaccine.

In its sample, this clone was seen once. The V call is TRBV19, the J call TRBJ2-3; TRBD2 is a possible D gene (6 bases). Trimming removed 1 base at V and 2 bases at J, with 13 bases between. There are 16 residues in the CDR3. Germline values: CDR1 LNHDA, CDR2 SQIVND (reference sequence). CDR3 sequence reads: CASSIVSGSYTDTQYF. CDR3 nucleotide sequence: TGTGCCAGTAGTATAGTTAGCGGAAGTTACACAGATACGCAGTATTTT.

This CDR3 is CASSKRYEKLFF. The CDR3 bases are TGTGCCAGTAGTAAGAGGTATGAAAAACTGTTTTTT. The chain carries TRBV19 and TRBJ1-4, with D uncertain. The CDR3 extends over 12 amino acids. CDR1 is LNHDA and CDR2 is SQIVND in the germline V gene (reference sequence). V lost 4 bases, J lost 6 bases, and 6 bases lay in between.

The V call is TRBV5-1, the J call TRBJ2-7; D gene unclear. The CDR3 runs to 11 residues. In germline, CDR1 is SGHRS, CDR2 YFSETQ. V shed 1 base and J shed 7 bases, with 6 bases lying between them. The CDR3 DNA is TGCGCCAGCAGCTTGCTTGGTGAGCAGTACTTC. Protein product: CASSLLGEQYF.

Only one count was recorded for this clone. V and J are TRBV5-4 and TRBJ2-1; D uncertain. The germline gives CDR1 SGHNT, CDR2 YYREEE (reference sequence). V lost 0 bases to trimming and J lost 6 bases, with 4 bases between them. The CDR3 loop spans 12 amino acids. The CDR3 sequence is CASSLVSNEQFF. CDR3 nucleotides: TGTGCCAGCAGCTTGGTCAGCAATGAGCAGTTCTTC.

J is TRBJ2-2 and V is TRBV5-1, with 7 bases lining up with TRBD1. Germline CDR1 is SGHRS and CDR2 is YFSETQ. CDR3 size: 14 residues. Trimming cost V 4 bases and J 3 bases; bases outside gene matches: 3. The CDR3 reads CASSRQGDTGELFF. CDR3 DNA: TGCGCCAGCAGCCGACAGGGTGACACCGGGGAGCTGTTTTTT.

The chain carries TRBV5-1 and TRBJ2-5, with 9 bases identical to TRBD1. The V and J ends lost 4 bases and 5 bases, in that order; junction bases with no gene match: 6. Per the germline V gene, CDR1 is SGHRS and CDR2 is YFSETQ. The CDR3 runs 14 residues. This CDR3 is CASSQQGAEETQYF. CDR3 DNA: TGCGCCAGCAGCCAACAGGGGGCTGAGGAGACCCAGTACTTC. The entire variable domain, with the rest obtained from reference TRBV5-1 and TRBJ2-5, is as follows: KAGVTQTPRYLIKTRGQQVTLSCSPISGHRSVSWYQQTPGQGLQFLFEYFSETQRNKGNFPGRFSGRQFSNSRSEMNVSTLELGDSALYLCASSQQGAEETQYFGPGTRLLVL.

The rearrangement links TRBV18 to TRBJ2-5; possibly TRBD2 for D (6 bases). Germline V CDR1 and CDR2: KGHSH, LQKENI. Trimming removed 0 bases at V and 4 bases at J, with 6 bases between. This CDR3 comprises 13 residues. The CDR3 DNA sequence: TGTGCCAGCTCACCACCGGGACTAGAGACCCAGTACTTC. Amino acid sequence: CASSPPGLETQYF.

The rearrangement links TRBV16 to TRBJ1-2, with D perhaps matching TRBD1 (5 bases). Germline V gives CDR1 KGHSY, CDR2 FQNENV. V was trimmed by 4 bases and J by 7 bases, leaving 28 bases between them. The CDR3 length is 18 residues. CDR3 bases: TGTGCCAGCAGCCGGCAAGGGGTTCTGACCTCCCTTCCTCCTGGCTACACCTTC. Translating it yields CASSRQGVLTSLPPGYTF.

V gene TRBV29-1 combines with J gene TRBJ2-7, with D possibly TRBD1 on 6 matching bases. The CDR3 totals 13 residues. Trimming stripped 7 bases from V and 0 bases from J, with 13 bases between. Germline values: CDR1 SQVTM, CDR2 ANQGSEA. The CDR3 sequence is CSATGLDSYEQYF. Here the CDR3 DNA reads TGCAGCGCAACAGGGCTAGACTCCTACGAGCAGTACTTC.

J is TRBJ1-1 and V is TRBV19, with TRBD1 identical over 8 bases. The CDR3 has 15 residues. The trim removed 4 bases at V and 7 bases at J, leaving 11 bases unmatched. Germline CDR1 reads LNHDA; CDR2 reads SQIVND (reference sequence). The CDR3 reads CASSTSTGVQGEAFF. Here the CDR3 DNA reads TGTGCCAGTAGTACGTCGACAGGGGTTCAAGGTGAAGCTTTCTTT.

The genes are TRBV3-1 (or the pseudogene TRBV3-2) and TRBJ2-2, with unresolved D. Germline CDR1 is LGHDT and CDR2 is YNNKEL (reference sequence). The V end was cut by 10 bases, the J end by 4 bases, with 10 bases between. This CDR3 has 12 residues. CDR3 DNA sequence: TGTGCCACCCGTCCAATCACCGGGGAGCTGTTTTTT. It yields the protein CATRPITGELFF.

The rearrangement uses TRBV4-1 and TRBJ1-4, with no clear D. The V end lost 3 bases, the J end lost 0 bases, and 8 bases lay between the germline ends. The CDR3 consists of 15 residues. Per germline, CDR1 MGHRA and CDR2 YSYEKL. This CDR3 is CASSHLAATNEKLFF. As DNA, the CDR3 is TGCGCCAGCAGCCACCTAGCGGCAACTAATGAAAAACTGTTTTTT.

This sequence joins TRBV10-3 and TRBJ2-2, with TRBD2 matching over 8 bases. CDR1 ENHRY and CDR2 SYGVKD come from the germline V gene. The CDR3 covers 15 residues. V lost 4 bases and J lost 6; bases outside the gene matches: 7. In DNA, the CDR3 is TGTGCCATCAGTGTTATGGCGGGAGGATCCGGGGAGCTGTTTTTT. Translation gives CAISVMAGGSGELFF.

The chain links TRBV7-9 to TRBJ2-1; 9 nucleotides agree with TRBD2. Per the germline V gene, CDR1 is SEHNR and CDR2 is FQNEAQ (reference sequence). The CDR3 sequence is 17 residues long. V trimming: 5 bases; J trimming: 0 bases; junction bases outside the gene matches: 8. The CDR3 loop is CASSGLAGISSYNEQFF. The DNA for the CDR3 is TGTGCCAGCAGCGGGCTAGCGGGGATAAGCTCCTACAATGAGCAGTTCTTC.

The chain joins TRBV6-4 to TRBJ1-2; 7 bases are shared with TRBD1. Germline V gene data show CDR1 as MRHNA and CDR2 as SNTAGT. The CDR3 has 14 residues. Losses at the gene ends were 6 bases for V and 1 base for J; bases not matched to a gene: 5. This CDR3 reads CASSPGQINYGYTF. CDR3 sequence (DNA): TGTGCCAGCAGCCCGGGACAGATTAACTATGGCTACACCTTC.

CDR3 protein: CASSELGGYSYEQYF. CDR3 nucleotide sequence: TGTGCCAGCAGTGAATTAGGGGGTTACTCCTACGAGCAGTACTTC. The gene calls are TRBV2 and TRBJ2-7, with a weak D call TRBD1 (6 bases). Germline-derived CDR1 and CDR2 are SNHLY and FYNNEI. V gave up 2 bases and J gave up 0 bases, with 11 bases separating them. There are 15 residues in the CDR3.

The chain carries TRBV6-1 and TRBJ2-5; D is undetermined. This CDR3 is 14 amino acids long. V gave up 0 bases and J gave up 6 bases, with 11 bases separating them. CDR1 is MNHNS, CDR2 SASEGT, per germline. The CDR3 protein is CASSEASGFQTQYF. In DNA, the CDR3 is TGTGCCAGCAGTGAAGCATCTGGCTTCCAGACCCAGTACTTC.

This clone showed up just once. This chain connects TRBV30 to TRBJ2-1, with TRBD2 as a possible D gene (6 bases). The CDR3 totals 13 residues. Germline V gene sequence: CDR1 GTSNPN, CDR2 SVGIG (reference sequence). V was cut by 4 bases and J by 6 bases, with 13 bases left in between. The CDR3 is CAWTGSLGNEQFF. For the CDR3, the DNA is TGTGCCTGGACCGGGAGTTTAGGCAATGAGCAGTTCTTC.

This clone was recorded a few times. This rearrangement joins TRBV12-3 or TRBV12-4 to TRBJ1-5; D gene unclear. Trimming stripped 5 bases from V and 5 bases from J, with 7 bases between. This CDR3 has 12 residues. In DNA, the CDR3 is TGTGCCAGCAGTGACCCAGATCAGCCCCAGCATTTT. It specifies CASSDPDQPQHF.

V usage is TRBV12-3 or TRBV12-4 and J usage is TRBJ1-2; D remains ambiguous. CDR3 length: 13 amino acids. Trimming stripped 5 bases from V and 3 bases from J, with 10 bases between. The CDR3 coding sequence is TGTGCCAGCAGTGCAACCCCTGACTATGGCTACACCTTC. Protein product: CASSATPDYGYTF.

The chain couples TRBV2 to TRBJ2-3, with 7 bases lining up with TRBD2. CDR1 is SNHLY and CDR2 is FYNNEI in the germline V gene. J was trimmed by 5 bases and V by 8 bases; bases with no gene match: 10. The CDR3 contains 14 residues. The CDR3 nucleotides read TGTGCCAGCGCGTCGGGAGGTAGTAGAGATACGCAGTATTTT. It specifies CASASGGSRDTQYF.

In DNA form, the CDR3 reads TGTGCCAGCAGTCTCGACAGATACGAGCAGTACTTC. Translated: CASSLDRYEQYF. The chain recombines TRBV2 with TRBJ2-7; D may be TRBD1 (5 bases). The CDR3 length is 12 residues. V lost 5 bases, J lost 4 bases, and 9 bases lay in between. Germline V gene sequence: CDR1 SNHLY, CDR2 FYNNEI.

V is TRBV5-4 and J is TRBJ1-1; D not certain. There are 15 residues in the CDR3. The ends were cut back, 0 bases at V and 1 base at J, with 10 bases in the middle. Germline lookup yields CDR1 SGHNT and CDR2 YYREEE (reference sequence). CDR3 amino acids: CASSLDLGPNTEAFF. The CDR3 DNA is TGTGCCAGCAGCTTGGATCTGGGCCCGAACACTGAAGCTTTCTTT.

This clone was found once. V and J are TRBV11-2 and TRBJ1-1; a possible D gene is TRBD1 (6 bases). V lost 4 bases and J lost 11, with 20 bases in between. The CDR3 runs to 14 residues. Germline lookup yields CDR1 SGHAT and CDR2 FQNNGV. The CDR3 DNA reads TGTGCCAGCAGCTCCCCGAGGGACAATTGGGAGGCTTTCTTT. The encoded protein is CASSSPRDNWEAFF.

A single count supports this clone. This sequence joins TRBV4-1 and TRBJ2-1, with D perhaps TRBD2 (6 bases). Germline-derived CDR1 and CDR2 are MGHRA and YSYEKL. The CDR3 sequence is 15 residues long. The V end was cut by 3 bases, the J end by 7 bases, with 16 bases between. Here the CDR3 reads CASSQVGAGNNEQFF. CDR3 in DNA: TGCGCCAGCAGCCAGGTGGGAGCGGGTAATAATGAGCAGTTCTTC.

This clone was counted once. The V call is TRBV18, the J call TRBJ1-2, with 11 nucleotides matching TRBD1. The trim removed 2 bases at V and 1 base at J, leaving 0 bases unmatched. The V gene's germline CDR1 is KGHSH and CDR2 LQKENI. This CDR3 spans 15 amino acids. Here the CDR3 reads CASSPGTGGNYGYTF. The CDR3 DNA sequence: TGTGCCAGCTCACCAGGGACAGGGGGTAACTATGGCTACACCTTC.

This clone is a singleton in its sample. The chain combines TRBV14 with TRBJ1-1; 7 nucleotides agree with TRBD1. The CDR3 covers 18 residues. Germline V gene sequence: CDR1 SGHDN, CDR2 FVKESK. The junction had 14 bases not matched to a gene; V was cut back by 4 bases and J by 0 bases. CDR3 nucleotide sequence: TGTGCCAGCAGCCCGACCGGGACAGTATGGGGCTTGAACACTGAAGCTTTCTTT. Translated: CASSPTGTVWGLNTEAFF. The full variable domain, completed using reference TRBV14 and TRBJ1-1, is EAGVTQFPSHSVIEKGQTVTLRCDPISGHDNLYWYRRVMGKEIKFLLHFVKESKQDESGMPNNRFLAERTGGTYSTLKVQPAELEDSGVYFCASSPTGTVWGLNTEAFFGQGTRLTVV.

DNA for the CDR3: TGTGCCAGTATGCCATCGAGGACCCCTTCTGGGGCCAACGTCCTGACTTTC. Protein: CASMPSRTPSGANVLTF. The V and J genes are TRBV18 and TRBJ2-6; the D is unclear. This CDR3 comprises 17 residues. In germline, CDR1 is KGHSH, CDR2 LQKENI. V was shortened by 9 bases and J by 1 base, with 19 bases between the two germline ends. Together with reference TRBV18 and TRBJ2-6, the CDR3 gives the full variable domain: NAGVMQNPRHLVRRRGQEARLRCSPMKGHSHVYWYRQLPEEGLKFMVYLQKENIIDESGMPKERFSAEFPKEGPSILRIQQVVRGDSAAYFCASMPSRTPSGANVLTFGAGSRLTVL.

The chain has TRBV30 and TRBJ2-7, with 8 bases aligning to TRBD1. Germline V CDR1 and CDR2: GTSNPN, SVGIG (reference sequence). The CDR3 covers 12 residues. CDR3 nucleotides: TGTGCGGGGAACAGGGGGTCCTACGAGCAGTACTTC. It encodes CAGNRGSYEQYF.

Only a few counts were recorded for this clone. The J gene is TRBJ1-2, the V gene TRBV7-2; TRBD1 aligns across 9 bases. From germline, CDR1 is SGHTA and CDR2 FQGNSA. Losses at the gene ends were 5 bases for V and 7 bases for J; bases not matched to a gene: 11. CDR3 length: 15 amino acids. CDR3 protein: CASSATQGAAGGYTF. CDR3 DNA sequence: TGTGCCAGCAGCGCCACACAGGGGGCTGCAGGTGGCTACACCTTC.